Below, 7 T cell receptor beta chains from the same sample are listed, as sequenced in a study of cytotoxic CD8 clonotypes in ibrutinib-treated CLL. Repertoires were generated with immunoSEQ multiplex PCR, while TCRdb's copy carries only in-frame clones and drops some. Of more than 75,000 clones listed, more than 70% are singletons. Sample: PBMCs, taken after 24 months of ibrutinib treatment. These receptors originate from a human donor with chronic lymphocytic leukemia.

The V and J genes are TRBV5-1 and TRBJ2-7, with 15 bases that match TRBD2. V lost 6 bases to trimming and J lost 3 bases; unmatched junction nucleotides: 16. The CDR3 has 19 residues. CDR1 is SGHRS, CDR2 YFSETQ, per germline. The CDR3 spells CASTTEGGLAGGPSYEQYF. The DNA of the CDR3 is TGCGCCAGCACCACCGAAGGCGGACTAGCGGGAGGGCCCAGCTACGAGCAGTACTTC.

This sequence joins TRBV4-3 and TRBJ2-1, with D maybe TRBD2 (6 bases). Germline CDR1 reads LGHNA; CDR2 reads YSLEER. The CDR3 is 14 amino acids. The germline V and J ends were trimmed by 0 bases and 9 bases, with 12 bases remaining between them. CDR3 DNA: TGCGCCAGCAGCCAAGAATGGCGGGGTGGTGAGCAGTTCTTC. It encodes CASSQEWRGGEQFF.

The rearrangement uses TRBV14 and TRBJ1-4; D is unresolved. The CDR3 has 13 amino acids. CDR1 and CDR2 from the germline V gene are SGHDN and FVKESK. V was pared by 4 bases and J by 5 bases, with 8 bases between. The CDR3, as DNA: TGTGCCAGCAGCCTCGGATTAAATGAAAAACTGTTTTTT. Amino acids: CASSLGLNEKLFF.

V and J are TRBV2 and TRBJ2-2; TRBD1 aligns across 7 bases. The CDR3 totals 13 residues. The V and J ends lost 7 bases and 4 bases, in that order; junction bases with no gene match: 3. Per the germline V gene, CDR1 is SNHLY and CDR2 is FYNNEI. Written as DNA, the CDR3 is TGTGCCAGCATGGGACAGACCACCGGGGAGCTGTTTTTT. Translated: CASMGQTTGELFF.

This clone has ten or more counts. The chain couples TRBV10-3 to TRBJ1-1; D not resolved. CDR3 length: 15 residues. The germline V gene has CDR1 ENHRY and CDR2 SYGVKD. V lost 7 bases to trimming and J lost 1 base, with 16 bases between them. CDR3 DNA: TGTGCCATCAAACAGATCAACCAAGCGAACACTGAAGCTTTCTTT. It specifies CAIKQINQANTEAFF.

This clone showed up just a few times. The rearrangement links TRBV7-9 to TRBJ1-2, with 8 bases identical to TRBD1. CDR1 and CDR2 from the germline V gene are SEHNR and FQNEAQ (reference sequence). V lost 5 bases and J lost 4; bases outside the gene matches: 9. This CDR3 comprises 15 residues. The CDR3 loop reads CASSIQGELVYGYTF. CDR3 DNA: TGTGCCAGCAGCATACAGGGGGAGCTTGTCTATGGCTACACCTTC.

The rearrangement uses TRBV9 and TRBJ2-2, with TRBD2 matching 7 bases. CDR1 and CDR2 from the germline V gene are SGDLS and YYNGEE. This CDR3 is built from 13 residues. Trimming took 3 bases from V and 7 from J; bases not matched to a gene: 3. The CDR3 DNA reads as TGTGCCAGCAGCGCCGGACTAGACGGGGAGCTGTTTTTT. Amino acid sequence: CASSAGLDGELFF.